This is a list of T cell receptor beta chains from one sample in a study of T cells in Graves' hyperthyroidism and ophthalmopathy. TCRdb passed the multiplex PCR reads through MiXCR, listing each CDR3 protein once. The sample includes 400,000 to 500,000 distinct CDR3 sequences, approximately 15% seen only once; the top ten take around 5.3%. Sequenced input: blood. These receptors were obtained from a woman in her late teens or twenties with Graves' hyperthyroidism. Each CDR3 is given without its conserved first and last residue.

J gene,V gene,CDR3 protein
TRBJ2-5,TRBV7-9,ASSWDSETQY
TRBJ1-2,TRBV12-3/TRBV12-4,ASSFYEGDGYT
TRBJ1-1,TRBV11-2,ASSLDSGLRDTEAF
TRBJ2-5,TRBV6-1,ASSGGGTETQY
TRBJ2-7,TRBV4-1,ASSQGVGAEYEQY
TRBJ2-3,TRBV5-6,ASSLRFSGNTDTQY
TRBJ2-1,TRBV28,ASSIFRRSYNEQF
TRBJ2-3,TRBV20-1,SAYPLAGGGDTQY
TRBJ2-3,TRBV2,ASRRDRASTDTQY
TRBJ2-4,TRBV18,ASSPPRSGAVAKNIQY
TRBJ2-3,TRBV5-1,ASRLTGRLLDTQY
TRBJ1-2,TRBV28,ASSAYRGDYGYT
TRBJ2-1,TRBV20-1,SVGGGFSYNEQF
TRBJ1-1,TRBV19,ASSNRAVVQATEAF
TRBJ2-7,TRBV12-3/TRBV12-4,ASTGGNPHEQY
TRBJ1-1,TRBV30,AWSDRNTEAF
TRBJ2-1,TRBV5-6,ASIAGDSYNEQF
TRBJ2-2,TRBV5-8,ASTVLAGVNTGELF
TRBJ1-1,TRBV10-2,ASRRGRAGSEAF
TRBJ1-4,TRBV7-9,ASSLSGRGGNEKLF
TRBJ2-1,TRBV5-5,ASSFGGVEQF
TRBJ2-7,TRBV20-1,SAREVDRPHEQY
TRBJ2-3,TRBV20-1,SARRLAGDWTQY
TRBJ2-7,TRBV6-1,ASSETSREPWWEQY
TRBJ2-3,TRBV12-3/TRBV12-4,ASSFRDTQY
TRBJ2-3,TRBV9,ASSVLETGALLNTQY
TRBJ2-7,TRBV11-2,ASSLAGQEQY
NA,TRBV6-9,ASSFGQRAYEQF
TRBJ2-3,TRBV5-1,ASSLDLAGGTDTQY
TRBJ2-5,TRBV5-1,ASSLDGTGGEEAQY
TRBJ1-5,TRBV10-3,AISESWTGQNQPQH
TRBJ1-5,TRBV2,ASRETGTEAPQH
TRBJ1-5,TRBV28,ASSLHRDRVNQPQH
TRBJ2-7,TRBV27,VPVWGPRVLRTGGTYEQY
TRBJ1-2,TRBV9,ASSVGGAETGVFYGYT
TRBJ2-2,TRBV6-1,AIMRRGGTGELF
TRBJ2-7,TRBV20-1,SARPLSEGAYVQY
TRBJ1-2,TRBV7-2,ASSFKTGGSGGYT
TRBJ2-1,TRBV7-9,ASSARTSGRSVHNEQF
TRBJ2-7,TRBV18,ASSRQGRYEQY
TRBJ1-3,TRBV5-6,ASSSRGHHSGNTIY
TRBJ2-7,TRBV6-2/TRBV6-3,ASSVWTGNEQY
TRBJ2-5,TRBV27,ATFGLAEGGETQY
TRBJ2-5,TRBV30,AWSVGQRARETQY
TRBJ2-5,TRBV5-8,ASSLAGGPETQY
TRBJ2-3,TRBV6-5,ASTPNGLSTDTQY
TRBJ1-4,TRBV6-1,ASSSRETNEKLF
TRBJ2-7,TRBV20-1,SARDGQGPYEQY
TRBJ1-5,TRBV5-6,ASSLNRGGDQPQH
TRBJ2-7,TRBV3-1,ASSHPTGEQY
TRBJ1-3,TRBV5-1,ASSLDLAAGNTIY
TRBJ1-4,TRBV4-3,ASSQEGGGGSEKLF
TRBJ1-1,TRBV5-1,ASSLSEGGIEAF
TRBJ1-1,TRBV11-2,ASSLRQTMNTEAF
TRBJ1-5,TRBV20-1,SARDTADQPQH